This T cell receptor (beta chain) stems from a study of Tregs in tolerant kidney transplant recipients. CDR1 SGHTA and CDR2 FQGTGA come from the germline V gene. The CDR3 is made up of 18 amino acids. Trimming took 0 bases from V and 5 from J; bases not matched to a gene: 11. Method: immunoSEQ multiplex PCR; TCRdb's copy keeps in-frame clones and lacks some. The sample includes 50,000 or so clones, roughly nine tenths of them seen just once. Turning to this clone: Its antigen remains unknown.

Study results and caveats: Donor-specific Treg expansion exceeded global Treg expansion in tolerant patients, suggesting antigen drive.

Mixed chimerism was transient after nonmyeloablative marrow transplants from related graft donors. This clonotype was obtained from a human patient who received a combined kidney and bone marrow transplant. The T cells may come from the graft donor. This chain connects TRBV7-3 to TRBJ2-5, with 11 positions matching TRBD2. The sequencing here drew on CD8+ T cells from blood (PBMCs), taken 24 months after the transplant. The DNA of the CDR3 is TGTGCCAGCAGCTTAACGGGGGAACTAGCGGGAGTAACCGAGACCCAGTACTTC. It translates to CASSLTGELAGVTETQYF.